This TCR beta chain was identified in a study of blood T cell repertoires in COVID-19. This clone has a single count. Other DNA sequences from this sample encode an identical CDR3 as well. TCRdb's copy holds only in-frame clones and misses some; the assay was immunoSEQ multiplex PCR. The table includes approximately 270,000 clones, around nine tenths detected once. Looked up from germline, CDR1 is SGHDN and CDR2 is FVKESK. Trimming left V 0 bases short and J 3 bases short, with 5 bases between. This CDR3 is built from 13 residues. The V call is TRBV14, the J call TRBJ1-1; D is undetermined. The sample consisted of peripheral blood. The source of this sequence is a man aged 40-49 years with active or convalescent COVID-19. DNA of the CDR3: TGTGCCAGCAGCCAAGATCTATACACTGAAGCTTTCTTT. Encoded protein: CASSQDLYTEAFF.